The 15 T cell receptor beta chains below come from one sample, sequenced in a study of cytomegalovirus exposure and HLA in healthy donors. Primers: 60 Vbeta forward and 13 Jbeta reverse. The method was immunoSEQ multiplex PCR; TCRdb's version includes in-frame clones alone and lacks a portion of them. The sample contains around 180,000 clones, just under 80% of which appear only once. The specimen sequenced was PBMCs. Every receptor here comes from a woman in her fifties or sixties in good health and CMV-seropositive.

The CDR3: CASSLLSQLNTEAFF. CDR3 coding DNA: TGTGCCAGCAGCTTATTGTCCCAGTTGAACACTGAAGCTTTCTTT. The rearrangement joins TRBV13 to TRBJ1-1; D ambiguous. Germline values: CDR1 PRHDT, CDR2 FYEKMQ (reference sequence). With 2 bases removed from V and 0 bases from J, the gap between germline ends came to 10 bases. This CDR3 region has 15 residues.

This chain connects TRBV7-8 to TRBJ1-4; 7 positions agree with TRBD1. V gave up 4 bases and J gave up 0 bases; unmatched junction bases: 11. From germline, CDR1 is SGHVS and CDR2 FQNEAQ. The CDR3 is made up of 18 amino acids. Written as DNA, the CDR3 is TGTGCCAGCAGCTCGGGGGGGGGACAGATAACAACTAATGAAAAACTGTTTTTT. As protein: CASSSGGGQITTNEKLFF.

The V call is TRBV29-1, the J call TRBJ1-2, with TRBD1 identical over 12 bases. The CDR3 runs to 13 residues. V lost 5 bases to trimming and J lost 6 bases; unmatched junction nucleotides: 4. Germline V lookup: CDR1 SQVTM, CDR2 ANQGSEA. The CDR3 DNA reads TGCAGCGTTTACGGGACAGGGGGCCATGGCTACACCTTC. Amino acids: CSVYGTGGHGYTF.

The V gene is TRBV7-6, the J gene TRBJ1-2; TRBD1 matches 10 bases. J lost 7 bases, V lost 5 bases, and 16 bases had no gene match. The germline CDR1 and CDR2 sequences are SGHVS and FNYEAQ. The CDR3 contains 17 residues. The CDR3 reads CASSLRDRGSPLSGYTF. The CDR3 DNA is TGTGCCAGCAGCCTCCGGGACAGGGGATCCCCTTTGAGTGGCTACACCTTC.

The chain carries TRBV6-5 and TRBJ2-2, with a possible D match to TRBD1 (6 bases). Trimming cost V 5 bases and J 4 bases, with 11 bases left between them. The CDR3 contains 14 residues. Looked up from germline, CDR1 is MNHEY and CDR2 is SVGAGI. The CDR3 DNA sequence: TGTGCCAGCAGTCGCAGGGGAAGCACCGGGGAGCTGTTTTTT. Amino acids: CASSRRGSTGELFF.

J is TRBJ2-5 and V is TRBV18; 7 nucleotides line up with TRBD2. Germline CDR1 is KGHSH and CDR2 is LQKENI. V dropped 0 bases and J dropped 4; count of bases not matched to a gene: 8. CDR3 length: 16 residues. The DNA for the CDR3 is TGTGCCAGCTCACCACCTTCTCGGGGGGTAATAGAGACCCAGTACTTC. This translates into CASSPPSRGVIETQYF. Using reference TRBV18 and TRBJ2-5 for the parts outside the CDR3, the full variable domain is NAGVMQNPRHLVRRRGQEARLRCSPMKGHSHVYWYRQLPEEGLKFMVYLQKENIIDESGMPKERFSAEFPKEGPSILRIQQVVRGDSAAYFCASSPPSRGVIETQYFGPGTRLLVL.

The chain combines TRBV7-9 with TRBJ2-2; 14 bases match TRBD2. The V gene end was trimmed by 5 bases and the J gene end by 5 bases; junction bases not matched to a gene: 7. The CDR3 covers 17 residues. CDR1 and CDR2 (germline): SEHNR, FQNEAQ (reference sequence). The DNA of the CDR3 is TGTGCCAGCAGCCCGGGACTAGCGGGGGCGGAAACCGGGGAGCTGTTTTTT. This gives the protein CASSPGLAGAETGELFF.

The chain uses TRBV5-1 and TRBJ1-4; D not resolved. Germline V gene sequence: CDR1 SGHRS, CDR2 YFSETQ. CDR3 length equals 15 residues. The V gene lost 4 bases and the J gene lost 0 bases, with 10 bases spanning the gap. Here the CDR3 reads CASSIGQTTNEKLFF. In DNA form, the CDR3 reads TGCGCCAGCAGCATTGGGCAGACAACTAATGAAAAACTGTTTTTT.

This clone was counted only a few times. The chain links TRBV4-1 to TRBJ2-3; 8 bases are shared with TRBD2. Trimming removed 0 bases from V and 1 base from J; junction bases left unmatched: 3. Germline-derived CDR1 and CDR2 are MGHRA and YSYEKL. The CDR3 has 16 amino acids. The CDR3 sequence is CASSQDSGVRTDTQYF. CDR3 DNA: TGCGCCAGCAGCCAAGATAGCGGGGTTCGCACAGATACGCAGTATTTT.

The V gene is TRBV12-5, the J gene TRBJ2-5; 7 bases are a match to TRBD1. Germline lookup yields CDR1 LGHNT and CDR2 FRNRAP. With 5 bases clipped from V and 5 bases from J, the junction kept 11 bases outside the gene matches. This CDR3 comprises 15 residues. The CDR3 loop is CASGPGTVTSETQYF. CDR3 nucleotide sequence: TGTGCTAGTGGTCCGGGGACAGTAACGTCGGAGACCCAGTACTTC.

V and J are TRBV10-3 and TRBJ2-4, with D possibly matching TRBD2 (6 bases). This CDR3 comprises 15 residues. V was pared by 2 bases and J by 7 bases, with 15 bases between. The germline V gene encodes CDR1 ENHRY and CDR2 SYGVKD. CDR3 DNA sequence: TGTGCCATCAGTGAGGGGGTCCCGGCGGGGAACATTCAGTACTTC. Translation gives CAISEGVPAGNIQYF.

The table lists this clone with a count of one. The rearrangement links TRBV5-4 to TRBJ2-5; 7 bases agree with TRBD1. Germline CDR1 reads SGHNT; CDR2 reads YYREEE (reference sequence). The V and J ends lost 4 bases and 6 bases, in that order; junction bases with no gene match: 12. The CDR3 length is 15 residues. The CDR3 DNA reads TGTGCCAGCAGCCCGGCTATGAACAGGGGAAAGACCCAGTACTTC. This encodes CASSPAMNRGKTQYF.

This CDR3 is CASSRGHNYGYTF. The CDR3 region has the DNA TGTGCCAGCAGCCGGGGACATAACTATGGCTACACCTTC. The chain employs TRBV28 and TRBJ1-2; the D gene is possibly TRBD1 (6 bases). V dropped 6 bases and J dropped 1 base, with 9 bases sitting between them. There are 13 residues in the CDR3. The germline CDR1 and CDR2 sequences are MDHEN and SYDVKM.

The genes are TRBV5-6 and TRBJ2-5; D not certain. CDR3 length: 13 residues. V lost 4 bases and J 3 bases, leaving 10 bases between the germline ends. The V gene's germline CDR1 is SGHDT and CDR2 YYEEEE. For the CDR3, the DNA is TGTGCCAGCAGCCACCCGCGAGAAGAGACCCAGTACTTC. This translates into CASSHPREETQYF.

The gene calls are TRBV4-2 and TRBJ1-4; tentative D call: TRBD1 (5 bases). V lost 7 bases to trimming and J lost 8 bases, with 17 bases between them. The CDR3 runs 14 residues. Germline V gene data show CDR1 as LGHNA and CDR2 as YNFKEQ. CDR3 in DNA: TGTGCCAGCAATAATGGGGGGGTGGGAGAAAAACTGTTTTTT. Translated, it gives CASNNGGVGEKLFF.